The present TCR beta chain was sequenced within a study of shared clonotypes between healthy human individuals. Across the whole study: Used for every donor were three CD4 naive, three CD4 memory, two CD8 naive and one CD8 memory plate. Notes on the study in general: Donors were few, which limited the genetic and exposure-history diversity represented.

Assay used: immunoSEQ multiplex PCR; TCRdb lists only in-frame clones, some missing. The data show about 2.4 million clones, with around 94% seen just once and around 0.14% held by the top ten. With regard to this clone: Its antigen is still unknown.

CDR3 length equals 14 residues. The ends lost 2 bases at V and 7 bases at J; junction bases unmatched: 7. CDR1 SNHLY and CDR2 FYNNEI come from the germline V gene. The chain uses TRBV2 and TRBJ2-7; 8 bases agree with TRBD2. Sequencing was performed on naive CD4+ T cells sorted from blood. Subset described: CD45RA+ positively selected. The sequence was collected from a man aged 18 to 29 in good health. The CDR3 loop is CASSEREGLSEQYF. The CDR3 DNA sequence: TGTGCCAGCAGTGAACGGGAGGGCCTATCGGAGCAGTACTTC.